These 24 T cell receptor beta chains were sequenced from one sample in a study of cytomegalovirus exposure and HLA in healthy donors. Method: immunoSEQ multiplex PCR; TCRdb's copy keeps in-frame clones and lacks some. The sample has roughly 310,000 clones; over 75% are singletons. Source material: PBMCs. The receptors come from a man aged 25 to 45 in good health and CMV-seronegative.

V gene TRBV11-2 combines with J gene TRBJ2-7; D possibly corresponds to TRBD2 (5 bases). Trimming removed 2 bases at V and 0 bases at J, with 8 bases between. Germline lookup yields CDR1 SGHAT and CDR2 FQNNGV. This CDR3 has 14 residues. The CDR3 reads CASSLMGSSYEQYF. DNA for the CDR3: TGTGCCAGCAGCTTAATGGGGAGCTCCTACGAGCAGTACTTC.

The chain combines TRBV4-1 with TRBJ2-7; 10 nucleotides match TRBD2. The CDR3 extends over 16 amino acids. Trimming removed 1 base from V and 6 bases from J; junction bases left unmatched: 9. Looked up from germline, CDR1 is MGHRA and CDR2 is YSYEKL. The CDR3 DNA reads TGCGCCAGCAGCCAAGTACTAGGTCTAGCGGGGGTCGAGCAGTACTTC. Amino acid sequence: CASSQVLGLAGVEQYF.

The DNA of the CDR3 is TGTGCCAGCACCCAGGGATTCAATCAGCCCCAGCATTTT. Its translation: CASTQGFNQPQHF. V usage is TRBV6-1 and J usage is TRBJ1-5; tentative D call: TRBD1 (5 bases). The CDR3 spans 13 residues. Trimming left V 7 bases short and J 3 bases short, with 10 bases between. Germline CDR1 reads MNHNS; CDR2 reads SASEGT.

This clone has ten or more counts. This chain joins TRBV27 and TRBJ1-2, with TRBD1 matching 7 bases. This CDR3 is 14 amino acids long. From germline, CDR1 is MNHEY and CDR2 SMNVEV (reference sequence). The V gene end was trimmed by 5 bases and the J gene end by 8 bases; junction bases not matched to a gene: 11. The CDR3 coding sequence is TGTGCCAGCAGTCCGTTCGCAGGGGGAGAAGGCTACACCTTC. It yields the protein CASSPFAGGEGYTF.

The V gene is TRBV7-8, the J gene TRBJ1-4; no firm D call. CDR3 length: 16 amino acids. V dropped 0 bases and J dropped 3 bases, with 11 bases sitting between them. Germline V gene sequence: CDR1 SGHVS, CDR2 FQNEAQ. The DNA for the CDR3 is TGTGCCAGCAGCTTAGCGCCACTCGCGGCTAATGAAAAACTGTTTTTT. This codes for CASSLAPLAANEKLFF.

The genes are TRBV28 and TRBJ2-4; D gene uncertain. CDR3 length equals 13 residues. Germline values: CDR1 MDHEN, CDR2 SYDVKM. Trimming cost V 3 bases and J 6 bases, with 9 bases left between them. In DNA, the CDR3 is TGTGCCAGCAGTTTGTCAGTGTTAAACATTCAGTACTTC. Translated, it gives CASSLSVLNIQYF.

The chain joins TRBV5-4 to TRBJ1-1, with a tentative D call TRBD1 (5 bases). The V end was cut by 3 bases, the J end by 5 bases, with 14 bases between. Germline values: CDR1 SGHNT, CDR2 YYREEE (reference sequence). CDR3 length equals 14 residues. The CDR3 DNA reads as TGTGCCAGCAGCTCCCAGGGCAGGAGAACTGAAGCTTTCTTT. It encodes CASSSQGRRTEAFF.

This rearrangement joins TRBV6-5 to TRBJ1-1; 8 bases match TRBD1. Trimming removed 2 bases from V and 4 bases from J; junction bases left unmatched: 3. There are 14 residues in the CDR3. The V gene's germline CDR1 is MNHEY and CDR2 SVGAGI. The CDR3 DNA reads TGTGCCAGCAGTTACCAACAGGGGGTCACTGAAGCTTTCTTT. Protein sequence: CASSYQQGVTEAFF.

The chain combines TRBV6-6 with TRBJ1-5, with 9 bases that match TRBD1. CDR3 size: 14 residues. Germline V gene lookup returns CDR1 MNHNY and CDR2 SVGAGI (reference sequence). J lost 2 bases, V lost 5 bases, and 1 base had no gene match. The CDR3, as DNA: TGTGCCAGCAGTCGGGACAGGGGCAATCAGCCCCAGCATTTT. Its translation: CASSRDRGNQPQHF.

The rearrangement uses TRBV7-9 and TRBJ2-3; D gene unclear. This CDR3 region has 12 residues. Germline CDR1 is SEHNR and CDR2 is FQNEAQ (reference sequence). Trimming pared 5 bases from V and 4 bases from J, leaving 7 bases between. The CDR3 spells CASSVFADTQYF. CDR3 bases: TGTGCCAGCAGCGTTTTCGCAGATACGCAGTATTTT.

The V call is TRBV5-1, the J call TRBJ2-7, with 10 bases fitting TRBD1. V gave up 4 bases and J gave up 2 bases; unmatched junction bases: 6. This CDR3 is built from 15 residues. Germline V gene lookup returns CDR1 SGHRS and CDR2 YFSETQ. The DNA of the CDR3 is TGCGCCAGCAGCGGACCGGGACAGGGGACCTACGAGCAGTACTTC. Translation gives CASSGPGQGTYEQYF. Filled out from reference TRBV5-1 and TRBJ2-7, the complete variable domain reads KAGVTQTPRYLIKTRGQQVTLSCSPISGHRSVSWYQQTPGQGLQFLFEYFSETQRNKGNFPGRFSGRQFSNSRSEMNVSTLELGDSALYLCASSGPGQGTYEQYFGPGTRLTVT.

This chain uses TRBV19 with TRBJ1-2; the D gene is possibly TRBD1 (5 bases). CDR3 length: 18 amino acids. The V and J ends lost 3 bases and 2 bases respectively, with 22 bases between them. From germline, CDR1 is LNHDA and CDR2 SQIVND (reference sequence). The CDR3 protein is CASSISERGLLGNYGYTF. For the CDR3, the DNA is TGTGCCAGTAGTATTTCGGAGCGGGGCCTTTTGGGGAACTATGGCTACACCTTC.

The rearrangement joins TRBV7-9 to TRBJ1-2; D unresolved. CDR3 size: 11 residues. Germline CDR1 reads SEHNR; CDR2 reads FQNEAQ (reference sequence). The V gene lost 5 bases and the J gene lost 8 bases, with 9 bases spanning the gap. CDR3 nucleotide sequence: TGTGCCAGCAGCCTCATCGGGGGCTACACCTTC. Translation gives CASSLIGGYTF.

J is TRBJ2-7 and V is TRBV4-2, with D possibly TRBD2 on 5 matching bases. The V and J ends lost 0 bases and 7 bases respectively, with 13 bases between them. This CDR3 is built from 14 residues. The germline CDR1 and CDR2 sequences are LGHNA and YNFKEQ. CDR3 sequence (DNA): TGTGCCAGCAGCCAAGATGAAGGCAGGAGGGAGCAGTACTTC. Its translation: CASSQDEGRREQYF.

The CDR3 DNA follows: TGTGCCAGCAGCTTAAGACTAGCGGGGAACACAGATACGCAGTATTTT. It encodes CASSLRLAGNTDTQYF. This chain connects TRBV11-2 to TRBJ2-3, with TRBD2 identical over 11 bases. CDR3 length equals 16 residues. Trimming cost V 2 bases and J 2 bases; bases outside gene matches: 3. CDR1 and CDR2 from the germline V gene are SGHAT and FQNNGV.

The V gene is TRBV2, the J gene TRBJ1-1, with D maybe TRBD1 (6 bases). CDR3 length equals 11 residues. Trimming pared 11 bases from V and 8 bases from J, leaving 15 bases between. Germline lookup yields CDR1 SNHLY and CDR2 FYNNEI. The CDR3 region is CAERGGGEAFF. The CDR3 DNA sequence: TGTGCCGAACGGGGAGGGGGGGAAGCTTTCTTT.

The chain has TRBV9 and TRBJ1-2, with D maybe TRBD1 (6 bases). The germline V gene has CDR1 SGDLS and CDR2 YYNGEE. The CDR3 totals 13 residues. Trimming pared 0 bases from V and 6 bases from J, leaving 9 bases between. CDR3 sequence: CASSVGRGNGYTF. The CDR3 nucleotides are TGTGCCAGCAGCGTAGGCAGGGGAAATGGCTACACCTTC.

The chain joins TRBV19 to TRBJ2-7; possible D gene TRBD1, 6 bases. This CDR3 is built from 15 residues. Germline assignment: CDR1 LNHDA and CDR2 SQIVND (reference sequence). The germline V and J ends were trimmed by 5 bases and 6 bases, with 20 bases remaining between them. DNA of the CDR3: TGTGCCAGTAGTCATACACCCGGGACATATATCGAGCAGTACTTC. This encodes CASSHTPGTYIEQYF.

The rearrangement joins TRBV6-1 to TRBJ1-5; 8 bases map to TRBD1. J lost 7 bases, V lost 3 bases, and 11 bases had no gene match. Germline CDR1 is MNHNS and CDR2 is SASEGT. The CDR3 extends over 16 amino acids. Here the CDR3 reads CASSDQAGGLRQPQHF. The CDR3 DNA reads TGTGCCAGCAGTGATCAGGCAGGGGGCTTAAGGCAGCCCCAGCATTTT.

The chain couples TRBV2 to TRBJ1-3; possible D gene TRBD1, 6 bases. V dropped 6 bases and J dropped 0 bases, with 12 bases sitting between them. The CDR3 extends over 15 amino acids. Germline CDR1 is SNHLY and CDR2 is FYNNEI. CDR3 residues: CASRNDRNSGNTIYF. DNA for the CDR3: TGTGCCAGCAGAAATGACAGGAACTCTGGAAACACCATATATTTT. Drawing the rest from reference TRBV2 and TRBJ1-3, the complete variable domain is EPEVTQTPSHQVTQMGQEVILRCVPISNHLYFYWYRQILGQKVEFLVSFYNNEISEKSEIFDDQFSVERPDGSNFTLKIRSTKLEDSAMYFCASRNDRNSGNTIYFGEGSWLTVV.

V usage is TRBV28 and J usage is TRBJ2-3, with a tentative D call TRBD1 (6 bases). Between the trimmed V and J ends, which lost 2 bases and 3 bases, there was a span of 12 bases. The germline CDR1 and CDR2 sequences are MDHEN and SYDVKM. This CDR3 is 15 amino acids long. CDR3 amino acids: CASSLTRGMTDTQYF. CDR3 DNA sequence: TGTGCCAGCAGTTTAACGAGGGGGATGACAGATACGCAGTATTTT.

The chain is built from TRBV7-9 and TRBJ1-2; 7 bases agree with TRBD1. J was trimmed by 4 bases and V by 3 bases; bases with no gene match: 2. The CDR3 is 13 residues long. CDR1 is SEHNR, CDR2 FQNEAQ, per germline (reference sequence). The CDR3 DNA sequence: TGTGCCAGCAGCTTGGAGGGGGCCTATGGCTACACCTTC. It encodes CASSLEGAYGYTF.

A word on this clone: Other nucleotide sequences in the sample specify the same CDR3. The chain has TRBV9 and TRBJ2-3, with D uncertain. Germline V gene data show CDR1 as SGDLS and CDR2 as YYNGEE. The CDR3 has 14 residues. Trimming removed 0 bases at V and 2 bases at J, with 7 bases between. The CDR3 DNA sequence: TGTGCCAGCAGCGTAGCGAGCGTCACAGATACGCAGTATTTT. Its translation: CASSVASVTDTQYF. Full variable domain (outside the CDR3, taken from reference TRBV9 and TRBJ2-3): DSGVTQTPKHLITATGQRVTLRCSPRSGDLSVYWYQQSLDQGLQFLIQYYNGEERAKGNILERFSAQQFPDLHSELNLSSLELGDSALYFCASSVASVTDTQYFGPGTRLTVL.

This chain joins TRBV5-6 and TRBJ1-5; D is perhaps TRBD1 (6 bases). V was shortened by 4 bases and J by 7 bases, with 15 bases between the two germline ends. The CDR3 totals 14 residues. In germline, CDR1 is SGHDT, CDR2 YYEEEE. This CDR3 reads CASSVQGRWQPQHF. The CDR3 DNA follows: TGTGCCAGCAGCGTACAGGGAAGGTGGCAGCCCCAGCATTTT.